In this sample, the clone carrying this TCR beta chain turned up a few times. The source of the sample is a study of Graves' ophthalmopathy and Graves' hyperthyroidism. Study summary: Upon initial diagnosis and before any treatment, peripheral blood was collected.

The CDR3 is 17 amino acids. V dropped 1 base and J dropped 5; count of bases not matched to a gene: 10. Germline lookup yields CDR1 LGHNA and CDR2 YNFKEQ. The authors amplified TCR beta CDR3 regions, and they did so from RNA transcripts for repertoire sequencing. First-round RT-PCR used HTBI primers; second-round multiplex PCR followed. MiXCR, run by TCRdb on the multiplex PCR reads, gives a single entry per CDR3 protein. The data hold about 640,000 distinct CDR3 sequences, with approximately 39% observed a single time. The gene calls are TRBV4-2 and TRBJ2-5, with 10 bases lining up with TRBD1. The receptor's source is an adult man with Graves' ophthalmopathy. The sample was peripheral blood. The CDR3 nucleotides read TGTGCCAGCAGCCAAGTTATTTTCGGGACAGGGGCTGAGACCCAGTACTTC. Translating it yields CASSQVIFGTGAETQYF.